These 23 T cell receptor beta chains originate from one sample sequenced in a study of blood T cell repertoires in COVID-19. Repertoires were generated with immunoSEQ multiplex PCR, while TCRdb's copy carries only in-frame clones and drops some. The repertoire holds some 250,000 clones, roughly 88% seen once, with around 25% in the top ten. Specimen: peripheral blood. These receptors all stem from a man aged 40-55 years with acute or convalescent COVID-19.

In its sample, this clone was seen once. The chain employs TRBV19 and TRBJ1-5; 8 positions match TRBD1. The CDR3 runs to 16 residues. Germline loops: CDR1 LNHDA, CDR2 SQIVND (reference sequence). V lost 4 bases to trimming and J lost 2 bases; unmatched junction nucleotides: 7. CDR3 sequence: CASSNLGQDGNQPQHF. For the CDR3, the DNA is TGTGCCAGTAGTAACCTGGGACAGGACGGCAATCAGCCCCAGCATTTT.

The chain employs TRBV14 and TRBJ1-2; 7 positions agree with TRBD1. CDR1 SGHDN and CDR2 FVKESK come from the germline V gene. Trimming removed 3 bases from V and 5 bases from J; junction bases left unmatched: 15. The CDR3 has 17 amino acids. This chain's CDR3 is CASSHPKDRLDGYGYTF. In DNA, the CDR3 is TGTGCCAGCAGCCACCCAAAGGACAGGCTTGATGGGTATGGCTACACCTTC.

Only one count was recorded for this clone. The J gene is TRBJ2-1, the V gene TRBV21-1; the D call TRBD1 from the table was never checked on the DNA. TRBV21-1 is flagged as a pseudogene. This CDR3 is built from 18 residues. For the CDR3, the DNA is TGTGCCAGCAGCAAAAAAGGGGGAGACAGGGAAAGTTACAATGAGCAGTTCTTC. It specifies CASSKKGGDRESYNEQFF.

On this clone: Different DNA sequences within this sample yield the same CDR3. The chain has TRBV11-2 and TRBJ2-7; D ambiguous. This CDR3 has 12 residues. CDR1 SGHAT and CDR2 FQNNGV come from the germline V gene. V was clipped by 3 bases and J by 3 bases, with 6 bases between them. The CDR3 sequence is CASSFSLYEQYF. The CDR3 DNA follows: TGTGCCAGCAGCTTCTCCCTCTACGAGCAGTACTTC.

The V and J genes are TRBV27 and TRBJ1-5; D not certain. The V end lost 2 bases, the J end lost 4 bases, and 9 bases lay between the germline ends. Looked up from germline, CDR1 is MNHEY and CDR2 is SMNVEV (reference sequence). The CDR3 has 14 residues. The CDR3, as DNA: TGTGCCAGCAGTTTACTCTACGGGAATCAGCCCCAGCATTTT. As protein: CASSLLYGNQPQHF.

The CDR3 coding sequence is TGTGCCAGTAGTATGAACAGGGATGAAAAACTGTTTTTT. Translating gives CASSMNRDEKLFF. The genes are TRBV19 and TRBJ1-4; a possible D gene is TRBD1 (6 bases). CDR1 and CDR2 from the germline V gene are LNHDA and SQIVND (reference sequence). This CDR3 contains 13 residues. Between the trimmed V and J ends, which lost 3 bases and 6 bases, there was a span of 8 bases.

The chain recombines TRBV27 with TRBJ1-1, with D perhaps matching TRBD1 (6 bases). Between the trimmed V and J ends, which lost 0 bases and 3 bases, there was a span of 11 bases. CDR1 and CDR2 (germline): MNHEY, SMNVEV (reference sequence). This CDR3 has 15 amino acids. Here the CDR3 reads CASSLSMGGHTEAFF. CDR3 sequence (DNA): TGTGCCAGCAGTTTATCGATGGGGGGGCACACTGAAGCTTTCTTT.

The rearrangement links TRBV6-1 to TRBJ2-4; 8 bases are a match to TRBD1. Germline loops: CDR1 MNHNS, CDR2 SASEGT. The ends lost 4 bases at V and 2 bases at J; junction bases unmatched: 7. The CDR3 is 16 residues long. The CDR3 DNA reads TGTGCCAGCAGTGCCCGACAGGGGTTTCCCAAAAACATTCAGTACTTC. Translated: CASSARQGFPKNIQYF.

J is TRBJ2-7 and V is TRBV30; D might be TRBD1 (6 bases). Trimming pared 0 bases from V and 2 bases from J, leaving 11 bases between. CDR1 GTSNPN and CDR2 SVGIG come from the germline V gene (reference sequence). CDR3 size: 14 residues. The CDR3 DNA sequence: TGTGCCTGGAGTGTACTTGACAGGACCTACGAGCAGTACTTC. Its protein product is CAWSVLDRTYEQYF.

This clone was seen a few times. The V and J genes are TRBV7-7 and TRBJ2-2; 12 bases are shared with TRBD2. The CDR3 loop spans 15 amino acids. With 4 bases clipped from V and 6 bases from J, the junction kept 3 bases outside the gene matches. The germline V gene has CDR1 SSHAT and CDR2 FNYEAQ (reference sequence). The CDR3 is CASSSLAGGSGELFF. DNA for the CDR3: TGTGCCAGCAGCTCACTAGCGGGAGGTTCCGGGGAGCTGTTTTTT.

This rearrangement joins TRBV5-1 to TRBJ2-2; no clear D gene. Germline values: CDR1 SGHRS, CDR2 YFSETQ. V lost 2 bases and J lost 0, with 11 bases in between. The CDR3 covers 16 residues. The CDR3, as DNA: TGCGCCAGCAGCTTAAGTGGCGGTCCGAACACCGGGGAGCTGTTTTTT. It yields the protein CASSLSGGPNTGELFF.

In this sample, this clone turned up a few times. The sample has other DNA sequences that encode this CDR3 too. The chain recombines TRBV5-5 with TRBJ2-7; 7 bases map to TRBD2. The CDR3 runs to 15 residues. The germline V gene has CDR1 SGHKS and CDR2 YYEKEE (reference sequence). V was pared by 0 bases and J by 0 bases, with 3 bases of the junction left unmatched. Written as DNA, the CDR3 is TGTGCCAGCAGCTTGGACGGCGGGAGCTCCTACGAGCAGTACTTC. Translating gives CASSLDGGSSYEQYF.

The chain employs TRBV6-2 or TRBV6-3 and TRBJ2-1; 9 nucleotides align to TRBD1. The CDR3 has 15 residues. The germline CDR1 and CDR2 sequences are MNHEY and SVGEGT. After removal of 4 bases from V and 5 bases from J, the junction contained 6 bases not matched to a gene. CDR3 protein: CASSFIGTGHNEQFF. For the CDR3, the DNA is TGTGCCAGCAGTTTTATCGGGACAGGGCACAATGAGCAGTTCTTC.

This sequence joins TRBV20-1 and TRBJ2-1, with D unclear. The CDR3 contains 11 residues. CDR1 is DFQATT, CDR2 SNEGSKA, per germline (reference sequence). Between the trimmed V and J ends, which lost 6 bases and 8 bases, there was a span of 11 bases. This CDR3 reads CSASSRDEQFF. The CDR3 bases are TGCAGTGCCTCCTCGAGAGATGAGCAGTTCTTC.

DNA for the CDR3: TGTGCCAGCAGCTTCCCCGGGGACAGGGGCTACGAGCAGTACTTC. Protein: CASSFPGDRGYEQYF. The J gene is TRBJ2-7, the V gene TRBV7-9; 10 bases are a match to TRBD1. The CDR3 is 15 residues long. After removal of 3 bases from V and 3 bases from J, the junction contained 5 bases not matched to a gene. CDR1 and CDR2 from the germline V gene are SEHNR and FQNEAQ (reference sequence).

The chain joins TRBV7-2 to TRBJ2-7; possibly TRBD2 for D (6 bases). With 2 bases removed from V and 3 bases from J, the gap between germline ends came to 14 bases. This CDR3 is built from 15 residues. CDR1 and CDR2 (germline): SGHTA, FQGNSA. The CDR3 nucleotides read TGTGCCAGCAGCTTATCGTGGTGGGGGGTCTACGAGCAGTACTTC. This codes for CASSLSWWGVYEQYF.

CDR3 nucleotide sequence: TGTGCCAGTAGTCAACAGGGGTCTGACGGGGAGCTGTTTTTT. It codes for CASSQQGSDGELFF. V gene TRBV19 combines with J gene TRBJ2-2; 7 nucleotides match TRBD1. CDR1 LNHDA and CDR2 SQIVND come from the germline V gene (reference sequence). V dropped 5 bases and J dropped 7; count of bases not matched to a gene: 7. The CDR3 spans 14 residues. Based on the CDR3 plus reference TRBV19 and TRBJ2-2, the full variable domain is DGGITQSPKYLFRKEGQNVTLSCEQNLNHDAMYWYRQDPGQGLRLIYYSQIVNDFQKGDIAEGYSVSREKKESFPLTVTSAQKNPTAFYLCASSQQGSDGELFFGEGSRLTVL.

The chain links TRBV6-5 to TRBJ1-2; D might be TRBD1 (6 bases). The CDR3 extends over 13 amino acids. The V end was cut by 5 bases, the J end by 7 bases, with 14 bases between. Germline-derived CDR1 and CDR2 are MNHEY and SVGAGI. The CDR3, as DNA: TGTGCCAGCAGTCCAGGGGTAGGTGGTGGCTACACCTTC. Amino acids: CASSPGVGGGYTF.

The J gene is TRBJ2-5, the V gene TRBV6-5; 7 bases match TRBD2. CDR1 and CDR2 from the germline V gene are MNHEY and SVGAGI. The CDR3 is 13 residues long. The J segment lost 7 bases and the V segment lost 3 bases, leaving 5 bases of the junction unmatched. Here the CDR3 DNA reads TGTGCCAGCAGTTATGGGGGGGGTGGGACCCAGTACTTC. It translates to CASSYGGGGTQYF.

This clone was detected a few times. The rearrangement uses TRBV3-1 (or the pseudogene TRBV3-2) and TRBJ2-1, with 8 bases aligning to TRBD2. The CDR3 loop spans 14 amino acids. Germline V gene sequence: CDR1 LGHDT, CDR2 YNNKEL (reference sequence). J was trimmed by 9 bases and V by 4 bases; bases with no gene match: 8. The CDR3: CASSPRGGRPEQFF. CDR3 coding DNA: TGTGCCAGCAGCCCTCGGGGCGGGAGGCCTGAGCAGTTCTTC.

The chain employs TRBV7-2 and TRBJ1-6, with 9 bases identical to TRBD1. V lost 0 bases to trimming and J lost 1 base; unmatched junction nucleotides: 4. Germline V gene data show CDR1 as SGHTA and CDR2 as FQGNSA. The CDR3 is 18 amino acids. CDR3 sequence reads: CASSLAYRGRSYNSPLHF. CDR3 nucleotides: TGTGCCAGCAGCTTAGCGTACAGGGGGCGGTCCTATAATTCACCCCTCCACTTT.

This clone occurred once. The gene calls are TRBV4-2 and TRBJ1-3; D uncertain. Germline V gene sequence: CDR1 LGHNA, CDR2 YNFKEQ. The CDR3 is 16 residues long. V was shortened by 2 bases and J by 0 bases, with 11 bases between the two germline ends. DNA of the CDR3: TGTGCCAGCAGCCAATTGCGACAAGCCTCTGGAAACACCATATATTTT. Translated: CASSQLRQASGNTIYF.

The chain recombines TRBV3-1 (or the pseudogene TRBV3-2) with TRBJ2-7; D perhaps matches TRBD1 (5 bases). The CDR3 length is 14 residues. Looked up from germline, CDR1 is LGHDT and CDR2 is YNNKEL (reference sequence). V was shortened by 0 bases and J by 7 bases, with 13 bases between the two germline ends. CDR3 coding DNA: TGTGCCAGCAGCCAAGAAAAGGGGCTCGGGGAGCAGTACTTC. Protein product: CASSQEKGLGEQYF.